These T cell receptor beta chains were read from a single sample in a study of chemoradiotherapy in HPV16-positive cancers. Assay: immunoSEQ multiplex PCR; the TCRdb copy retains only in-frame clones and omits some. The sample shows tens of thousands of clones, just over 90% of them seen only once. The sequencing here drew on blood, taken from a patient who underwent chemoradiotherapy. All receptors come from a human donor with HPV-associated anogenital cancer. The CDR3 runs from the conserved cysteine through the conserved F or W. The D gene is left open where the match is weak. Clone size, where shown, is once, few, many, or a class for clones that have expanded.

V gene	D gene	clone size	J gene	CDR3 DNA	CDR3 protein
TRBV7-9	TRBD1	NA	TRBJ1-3	TGTGCCAGCAGCTTTGGGCCAGGGGGGAATGGAAACACCATATATTTT	CASSFGPGGNGNTIYF
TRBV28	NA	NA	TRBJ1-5	TGTGCCAGCAGTTTAGCAAGAAGCCAGCCCCAGCATTTT	CASSLARSQPQHF
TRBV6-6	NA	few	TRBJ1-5	TGTGCCAGTTCTGGAGGGGCCTCTAATCAGCCCCAGCATTTT	CASSGGASNQPQHF
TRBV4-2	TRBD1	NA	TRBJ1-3	TGTGCCAGCAGCCAAGCAGGGGGAATCTCTGGAAACACCATATATTTT	CASSQAGGISGNTIYF
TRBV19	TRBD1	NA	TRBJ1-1	TGTGCCAGTAGTCCTCGACAGGGTCCGAACACTGAAGCTTTCTTT	CASSPRQGPNTEAFF
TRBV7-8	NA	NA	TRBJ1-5	TGTGCCAGCAGCCCGGGCTATAGCAATCAGCCCCAGCATTTT	CASSPGYSNQPQHF
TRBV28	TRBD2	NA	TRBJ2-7	TGTGCCAGCAGTTCAGCGGGGGAGTTTGGCTCCTACGAGCAGTACTTC	CASSSAGEFGSYEQYF
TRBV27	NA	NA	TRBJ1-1	TGTGCCAGCAGTTTATCCGGGGGGATGAACACTGAAGCTTTCTTT	CASSLSGGMNTEAFF
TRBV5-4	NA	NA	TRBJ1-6	TGTGCCAGCAGCTTGGGGGGGGCGAGTAGTAATTCACCCCTCCACTTT	CASSLGGASSNSPLHF
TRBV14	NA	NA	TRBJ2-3	TGTGCCAGCAGCCAGCCGGGACTCTCTCCCACAGATACGCAGTATTTT	CASSQPGLSPTDTQYF
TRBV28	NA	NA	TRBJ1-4	TGTGCCAGCAGTTTACCCGGGGCGATGAATGAAAAACTGTTTTTT	CASSLPGAMNEKLFF
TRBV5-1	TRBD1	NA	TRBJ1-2	TGCGCCAGCAGCCTTCTCGGGGACAGGGTCTATGGCTACACCTTC	CASSLLGDRVYGYTF
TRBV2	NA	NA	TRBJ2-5	TGTGCCAGCAGTTTAATCGGGACTCCACAAGAGACCCAGTACTTC	CASSLIGTPQETQYF
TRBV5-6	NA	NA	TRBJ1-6	TGTGCCAGCAGCTTGAGCACAGCCTATAATTCACCCCTCCACTTT	CASSLSTAYNSPLHF